The next 21 T cell receptor beta chains were all read from a single sample in a study of post-analysis software for immune sequencing data. Study-wide points: Elevated frequency relative to controls characterized about 5 TRBV segments in patients, TRBV5-6, TRBV5-1 and TRBV20-1 among them.

Every TCR beta cDNA library bore unique molecular identifiers. TCRdb independently ran MiXCR on the PCR reads; one entry per CDR3 protein. The top ten hold approximately 0.55% of the sample, which has hundreds of thousands of distinct CDR3 sequences, roughly 27% seen once. No antigen has been assigned to these receptors. Material: blood. All receptors come from a girl between 5 and 17 years old with multiple sclerosis.

The chain links TRBV6-5 to TRBJ1-1; D might be TRBD1 (6 bases). V was trimmed by 6 bases and J by 11 bases, leaving 13 bases between them. Looked up from germline, CDR1 is MNHEY and CDR2 is SVGAGI. The CDR3 sequence is 11 residues long. The CDR3 reads CASSAGVRAFF. As DNA, the CDR3 is TGTGCCAGCAGCGCAGGGGTTAGGGCTTTCTTT.

The CDR3 DNA reads as TGTGCCACCAGCAGATACAAGGCAGGGGGCTATGATCAGCCCCAGCATTTT. Its protein product is CATSRYKAGGYDQPQHF. The J gene is TRBJ1-5, the V gene TRBV15; TRBD1 agrees at 8 bases. CDR1 is LNHNV, CDR2 YYDKDF, per germline (reference sequence). The J segment lost 5 bases and the V segment lost 2 bases, leaving 11 bases of the junction unmatched. This CDR3 has 17 amino acids.

The chain employs TRBV20-1 and TRBJ2-1; TRBD2 matches at 9 bases. In germline, CDR1 is DFQATT, CDR2 SNEGSKA (reference sequence). Germline trimming cut 6 bases from V and 6 bases from J; bases unmatched to any gene: 12. CDR3 length equals 15 residues. For the CDR3, the DNA is TGCAGTGCGGTTCCGCGGGGGGGCCGGGTCAATGAGCAGTTCTTC. Its translation is CSAVPRGGRVNEQFF.

The chain links TRBV3-1 to TRBJ2-1; tentatively, D is TRBD2 (6 bases). V lost 1 base, J lost 11 bases, and 12 bases lay in between. The CDR3 spans 13 residues. The germline gives CDR1 LGHDT, CDR2 YNNKEL (reference sequence). Here the CDR3 reads CASSQGNRTKQFF. The CDR3, as DNA: TGTGCCAGCAGCCAAGGGAATAGGACTAAGCAGTTCTTC.

This rearrangement joins TRBV7-2 to TRBJ2-7; D uncertain. Trimming took 0 bases from V and 10 from J, leaving 10 bases between them. CDR1 is SGHTA and CDR2 is FQGNSA in the germline V gene. The CDR3 has 12 residues. CDR3 sequence reads: CASSLASPPQYF. Written as DNA, the CDR3 is TGTGCCAGCAGCTTAGCCTCCCCCCCCCAGTACTTC.

This clonotype appeared many times. The rearrangement links TRBV4-2 to TRBJ2-3; possibly TRBD2 for D (5 bases). V gave up 3 bases and J gave up 1 base, with 11 bases separating them. CDR1 and CDR2 from the germline V gene are LGHNA and YNFKEQ. CDR3 size: 15 residues. CDR3: CASSQPGAGTDTQYF. The CDR3 bases are TGTGCCAGCAGCCAGCCTGGAGCGGGCACAGATACGCAGTATTTT.

The chain uses TRBV3-1 and TRBJ2-3; D may correspond to TRBD1 or TRBD2 (5 bases each). V was cut by 0 bases and J by 4 bases, with 23 bases left in between. CDR1 LGHDT and CDR2 YNNKEL come from the germline V gene (reference sequence). The CDR3 length is 19 residues. CDR3 bases: TGTGCCAGCAGCCAAGATCTGGGACGTCGCCTCGGTAATTCAGATACGCAGTATTTT. Its protein product is CASSQDLGRRLGNSDTQYF.

This clonotype was recorded many times. The genes are TRBV5-1 and TRBJ2-7; 11 nucleotides agree with TRBD2. CDR1 and CDR2 from the germline V gene are SGHRS and YFSETQ. The CDR3 sequence is 15 residues long. V was clipped by 0 bases and J by 2 bases; unmatched bases: 1. The CDR3 DNA reads as TGCGCCAGCAGCTTGGTACTAGCGGGAGCCTACGAGCAGTACTTC. It yields the protein CASSLVLAGAYEQYF. The whole variable domain, remainder taken from reference TRBV5-1 and TRBJ2-7, is KAGVTQTPRYLIKTRGQQVTLSCSPISGHRSVSWYQQTPGQGLQFLFEYFSETQRNKGNFPGRFSGRQFSNSRSEMNVSTLELGDSALYLCASSLVLAGAYEQYFGPGTRLTVT.

In its sample, this clonotype was seen a few times. The chain joins TRBV20-1 to TRBJ2-5, with D possibly TRBD2 on 5 matching bases. V was pared by 5 bases and J by 5 bases, with 18 bases between. The CDR3 has 14 amino acids. CDR1 is DFQATT and CDR2 is SNEGSKA in the germline V gene (reference sequence). CDR3 nucleotide sequence: TGCAGTGCTGCCCTGGATGGAGGAGGCGAGACCCAGTACTTC. Translating it yields CSAALDGGGETQYF.

The rearrangement links TRBV5-1 to TRBJ2-1; 8 positions agree with TRBD2. V lost 6 bases, J lost 2 bases, and 16 bases stayed unmatched. Per germline, CDR1 SGHRS and CDR2 YFSETQ. The CDR3 extends over 18 amino acids. CDR3 sequence (DNA): TGCGCCAGCAAGGGGTTGACGGGAGCGGGGGATCCCTACAATGAGCAGTTCTTC. Translation gives CASKGLTGAGDPYNEQFF.

This clonotype was detected only a few times. The V and J genes are TRBV3-1 and TRBJ2-1, with 10 bases matching TRBD2. The CDR3 length is 15 residues. Trimming cost V 4 bases and J 6 bases; bases outside gene matches: 6. Germline V CDR1 and CDR2: LGHDT, YNNKEL (reference sequence). This CDR3 reads CASSPSAGGLNEQFF. CDR3 sequence (DNA): TGTGCCAGCAGCCCGTCAGCGGGGGGGCTCAATGAGCAGTTCTTC.

V and J are TRBV19 and TRBJ2-3, with TRBD2 identical over 7 bases. V lost 4 bases and J lost 1; bases outside the gene matches: 5. Germline V lookup: CDR1 LNHDA, CDR2 SQIVND (reference sequence). This CDR3 spans 15 amino acids. The CDR3 loop reads CASSTTSARTDTQYF. In nucleotides, the CDR3 is TGTGCCAGTAGTACAACTAGCGCGCGCACAGATACGCAGTATTTT. Using reference TRBV19 and TRBJ2-3 for the parts outside the CDR3, the full variable domain is DGGITQSPKYLFRKEGQNVTLSCEQNLNHDAMYWYRQDPGQGLRLIYYSQIVNDFQKGDIAEGYSVSREKKESFPLTVTSAQKNPTAFYLCASSTTSARTDTQYFGPGTRLTVL.

This clonotype was seen a handful of times. The chain carries TRBV20-1 and TRBJ2-7, with D maybe TRBD2 (5 bases). The germline V and J ends were trimmed by 0 bases and 7 bases, with 22 bases remaining between them. This CDR3 is built from 16 residues. Germline V gene lookup returns CDR1 DFQATT and CDR2 SNEGSKA (reference sequence). The DNA for the CDR3 is TGCAGTGCTAGAGATGCCCTCCGAGAGGTAACTAGGGAGCAGTACTTC. Its translation is CSARDALREVTREQYF.

J is TRBJ2-4 and V is TRBV28; D gene ambiguous. The germline CDR1 and CDR2 sequences are MDHEN and SYDVKM. V lost 5 bases to trimming and J lost 0 bases, with 8 bases between them. CDR3 length: 14 residues. The CDR3 sequence is CASSIQRAKNIQYF. DNA for the CDR3: TGTGCCAGCAGTATCCAGAGAGCCAAAAACATTCAGTACTTC.

This clonotype has a count of ten or more. CDR3 region: CASSYRDRGDGANVLTF. The CDR3 DNA is TGTGCCAGCAGTTACAGAGACAGGGGAGATGGGGCCAACGTCCTGACTTTC. This sequence joins TRBV6-6 and TRBJ2-6, with 8 bases identical to TRBD1. Germline CDR1 MNHNY, CDR2 SVGAGI (reference sequence). CDR3 size: 17 residues. The V and J ends lost 2 bases and 3 bases, in that order; junction bases with no gene match: 6.

The chain is built from TRBV6-1 and TRBJ2-3; the match to TRBD2 covers 9 bases. Germline CDR1 reads MNHNS; CDR2 reads SASEGT. The CDR3 totals 17 residues. V shed 6 bases and J 8 bases; nucleotides not matched to a gene: 18. As DNA, the CDR3 is TGTGCCAGCAGGACCCATGGGGCGGGGGGGCCTATCGGTACGCAGTATTTT. Protein product: CASRTHGAGGPIGTQYF.

This clonotype was counted only a few times. The chain employs TRBV27 and TRBJ2-4; 7 bases are shared with TRBD2. This CDR3 is built from 15 residues. Germline-derived CDR1 and CDR2 are MNHEY and SMNVEV (reference sequence). The V segment lost 4 bases and the J segment 7 bases; nucleotides outside the gene matches: 10. The CDR3 reads CASSSPGRDGNIQYF. DNA for the CDR3: TGTGCCAGCAGTTCCCCTGGGAGGGATGGGAACATTCAGTACTTC.

This clonotype showed up just a few times. The gene calls are TRBV20-1 and TRBJ2-3; 14 bases match TRBD2. The ends lost 6 bases at V and 6 bases at J; junction bases unmatched: 5. The germline V gene encodes CDR1 DFQATT and CDR2 SNEGSKA (reference sequence). This CDR3 region has 14 residues. The DNA for the CDR3 is TGCAGTGCCGGGACTAGCGGGAGTAGGGATACGCAGTATTTT. Its translation is CSAGTSGSRDTQYF.

This clonotype was observed a few times. The V gene is TRBV3-1, the J gene TRBJ1-1; TRBD1 is a possible D gene (6 bases). The germline V gene has CDR1 LGHDT and CDR2 YNNKEL (reference sequence). This CDR3 contains 12 residues. V shed 5 bases and J shed 11 bases, with 15 bases lying between them. As DNA, the CDR3 is TGTGCCAGCAGCGGGGCGGGGGCGCGGGCTTTCTTT. Its protein is CASSGAGARAFF.

This clonotype has more than one count but fewer than ten. This rearrangement joins TRBV4-2 to TRBJ2-3, with D possibly being TRBD2 (6 bases). In germline, CDR1 is LGHNA, CDR2 YNFKEQ. The CDR3 runs 14 residues. V was trimmed by 1 base and J by 6 bases, leaving 11 bases between them. The DNA of the CDR3 is TGTGCCAGCAGCCAAGGGACTAACGGCGATACGCAGTATTTT. As protein: CASSQGTNGDTQYF.

This clonotype appeared once. V gene TRBV28 combines with J gene TRBJ2-1, with TRBD2 identical over 8 bases. The V segment lost 1 base and the J segment 4 bases; nucleotides outside the gene matches: 6. The germline V gene has CDR1 MDHEN and CDR2 SYDVKM. There are 16 residues in the CDR3. CDR3 nucleotides: TGTGCCAGCAGTTTATTACCGGGAGGGGGATACAATGAGCAGTTCTTC. Its protein product is CASSLLPGGGYNEQFF.